The source of this T cell receptor (beta chain) is a study of shared clonotypes between healthy human individuals. Sequencing used immunoSEQ multiplex PCR; TCRdb keeps in-frame clones, though not all of them. The sample lists roughly 810,000 clones, approximately 96% occurring once. The table lists this clone with a count of one. This CDR3 is built from 15 residues. The ends were cut back, 2 bases at V and 2 bases at J, with 12 bases in the middle. Germline CDR1 and CDR2: SGHRS and YFSETQ. CD8 cells classed as naive were CD45RO-negative and positively selected for CCR7, excluding terminally differentiated effector memory CD45RA+ cells. Healthy and HIV-negative, the adult donors had no recent acute infections or vaccinations.

The chain couples TRBV5-1 to TRBJ2-3; weak D call: TRBD1 (6 bases). This TCR came from a man younger than 40 in good health. What was sequenced was naive CD8+ T cells sorted from blood. The CDR3 is CASSFTGKITDTQYF. As DNA, the CDR3 is TGCGCCAGCAGCTTTACAGGGAAAATCACAGATACGCAGTATTTT. Together with reference TRBV5-1 and TRBJ2-3, the CDR3 gives the full variable domain: KAGVTQTPRYLIKTRGQQVTLSCSPISGHRSVSWYQQTPGQGLQFLFEYFSETQRNKGNFPGRFSGRQFSNSRSEMNVSTLELGDSALYLCASSFTGKITDTQYFGPGTRLTVL.